This is a list of T cell receptor beta chains from one sample in a study of blood T cell repertoires in COVID-19. Libraries were prepared by immunoSEQ multiplex PCR; TCRdb keeps only in-frame clonotypes and omits some of them. The sample consists of some 90,000 clones, around 88% of them appearing once. Sequencing was done on a sample of peripheral blood. These receptors all stem from a woman aged 55-75 years with COVID-19, enrolled during active disease. The CDR3 runs from the conserved cysteine through the conserved F or W. Each record gives: J gene, clone size, D gene, V gene, CDR3 DNA, CDR3 protein. A D gene is named only where the DNA matches it firmly. Not every row has a clone size; where given, it reads once, few, many or a size class.

J: TRBJ2-2; size: .; D: .; V: TRBV30; DNA: TGTGCCTGGAATATACAGAACACCGGGGAGCTGTTTTTT; CDR3: CAWNIQNTGELFF
J: TRBJ1-3; size: .; D: .; V: TRBV10-3; DNA: TGTGCCATGAGGACGGGGGGAAACACCATATATTTT; CDR3: CAMRTGGNTIYF
J: TRBJ1-4; size: once; D: .; V: TRBV6-1; DNA: TGTGCCAGCAGTGAAGCGGGGCGTGATAATGAAAAACTGTTTTTT; CDR3: CASSEAGRDNEKLFF
J: TRBJ1-3; size: .; D: TRBD1; V: TRBV7-2; DNA: TGTGCCAGCGGGACAGAACCCTCTGGAAACACCATATATTTT; CDR3: CASGTEPSGNTIYF
J: TRBJ2-1; size: .; D: TRBD2; V: TRBV30; DNA: TGTGCCTGGATTCGAGCGGGGGACTCCTACAATGAGCAGTTCTTC; CDR3: CAWIRAGDSYNEQFF
J: TRBJ2-7; size: .; D: TRBD1; V: TRBV7-2; DNA: TGTGCCAGCAGCTTAGGGACAGGCTACGAGCAGTACTTC; CDR3: CASSLGTGYEQYF
J: TRBJ1-2; size: once; D: .; V: TRBV6-5; DNA: TGTGCCAGCAGCAGACGGTCTCAGGGGAACTATGGCTACACCTTC; CDR3: CASSRRSQGNYGYTF
J: TRBJ2-1; size: .; D: .; V: TRBV6-4; DNA: TGTGCCAGCAGTGAAGAGAGGGCAGGTGAGCAGTTCTTC; CDR3: CASSEERAGEQFF
J: TRBJ1-6; size: once; D: .; V: TRBV6-2/TRBV6-3; DNA: TGTGCCAGCAGTTACTCGAAACCAACTTATAATTCACCCCTCCACTTT; CDR3: CASSYSKPTYNSPLHF
J: TRBJ1-6; size: .; D: .; V: TRBV7-8; DNA: TGTGCCAGCAGCTTAGAGCCCGGGAGCTCCTATAATTCACCCCTCCACTTT; CDR3: CASSLEPGSSYNSPLHF
J: TRBJ2-3; size: .; D: .; V: TRBV2; DNA: TGTGCCAGCAGGGTGGACTCCACAGATACGCAGTATTTT; CDR3: CASRVDSTDTQYF
J: TRBJ2-1; size: .; D: TRBD2; V: TRBV4-3; DNA: TGCGCCAGCAGCCAGAGACTAGCGGGGTACAATGAGCAGTTCTTC; CDR3: CASSQRLAGYNEQFF
J: TRBJ2-3; size: .; D: TRBD1; V: TRBV5-4; DNA: TGTGCCAGCAGCCCGACAGGGCAGAGCACAGATACGCAGTATTTT; CDR3: CASSPTGQSTDTQYF
J: TRBJ2-7; size: .; D: .; V: TRBV7-2; DNA: TGTGCCAGCAGCTTTCCCTCTTCCTACGAGCAGTACTTC; CDR3: CASSFPSSYEQYF
J: TRBJ2-5; size: .; D: .; V: TRBV6-5; DNA: TGTGCCAGCAGTTACTCACAGGGTGGGGAGACCCAGTACTTC; CDR3: CASSYSQGGETQYF
J: TRBJ1-2; size: .; D: .; V: TRBV4-2; DNA: TGTGCCAGCAGCTTGGGAGGCCTCGACTATGGCTACACCTTC; CDR3: CASSLGGLDYGYTF
J: TRBJ1-1; size: once; D: TRBD1; V: TRBV5-1; DNA: TGCGCCAGCAGCTCCGCACGGGACAGTTCGGACACTGAAGCTTTCTTT; CDR3: CASSSARDSSDTEAFF
J: TRBJ1-3; size: few; D: .; V: TRBV30; DNA: TGTGCCTGGAGTCCCGGGGAAGGGACAGGAAACACCATATATTTT; CDR3: CAWSPGEGTGNTIYF
J: TRBJ2-3; size: .; D: .; V: TRBV4-2; DNA: TGTGCCAGCAGCCAAGATTCCGTCCATAGGGGCCCAGATACGCAGTATTTT; CDR3: CASSQDSVHRGPDTQYF
J: TRBJ1-1; size: .; D: .; V: TRBV7-3; DNA: TGTGCCAGCAGCTTAAAGACAGAGAACACTGAAGCTTTCTTT; CDR3: CASSLKTENTEAFF
J: TRBJ2-3; size: .; D: .; V: TRBV4-1; DNA: TGCGCCAGCAGCCAAGGATGGGGCGGGGCGGCAGATACGCAGTATTTT; CDR3: CASSQGWGGAADTQYF
J: TRBJ2-4; size: once; D: .; V: TRBV4-2; DNA: TGTGCCAGCAGCCAAGATTGGGGCGGTAGCCCTTTAAACATTCAGTACTTC; CDR3: CASSQDWGGSPLNIQYF
J: TRBJ2-7; size: .; D: TRBD1; V: TRBV6-5; DNA: TGTGCCAGCAGTTACTCGGTGATCGACAGGGGCTACGAGCAGTACTTC; CDR3: CASSYSVIDRGYEQYF
J: TRBJ1-1; size: .; D: TRBD1; V: TRBV9; DNA: TGTGCCAGCAGCGCCGGACAGGGGCGAAACACTGAAGCTTTCTTT; CDR3: CASSAGQGRNTEAFF
J: TRBJ1-5; size: .; D: .; V: TRBV6-2/TRBV6-3; DNA: TGTGCCAGCAGTTACACACAGCCTAATCAGCCCCAGCATTTT; CDR3: CASSYTQPNQPQHF
J: TRBJ1-5; size: .; D: .; V: TRBV5-6; DNA: TGTGCCAGCAGTACAGCAAACAATCAGCCCCAGCATTTT; CDR3: CASSTANNQPQHF
J: TRBJ1-2; size: .; D: .; V: TRBV29-1; DNA: TGCAGCGTTGTTGTGGCGGCTATTAGCTACACCTTC; CDR3: CSVVVAAISYTF
J: TRBJ1-6; size: few; D: .; V: TRBV15; DNA: TGTGCCACCAGCCCGCGGGAGAATTCACCCCTCCACTTT; CDR3: CATSPRENSPLHF
J: TRBJ2-4; size: .; D: TRBD2; V: TRBV18; DNA: TGTGCCAGCTCACCCGGTGGGGGACTAGTAGCCAAAAACATTCAGTACTTC; CDR3: CASSPGGGLVAKNIQYF
J: TRBJ2-3; size: .; D: .; V: TRBV20-1; DNA: TGCAGTGCTAGTCCGGGAAGCACAGATACGCAGTATTTT; CDR3: CSASPGSTDTQYF
J: TRBJ2-7; size: .; D: TRBD1; V: TRBV28; DNA: TGTGCCAGCAACCAACAGGGGCCTGCCTACGAGCAGTACTTC; CDR3: CASNQQGPAYEQYF
J: TRBJ2-3; size: few; D: TRBD2; V: TRBV19; DNA: TGTGCCAGTAGTAGCCTAGCGGGGGCGAGGACAGATACGCAGTATTTT; CDR3: CASSSLAGARTDTQYF
J: TRBJ2-7; size: .; D: .; V: TRBV5-1; DNA: TGCGCCAGCAGCCTTCAAATGACTCTGGGCGAGCAGTACTTC; CDR3: CASSLQMTLGEQYF
J: TRBJ2-2; size: .; D: .; V: TRBV4-1; DNA: TGCGCCAGCAGCCCCGTGCAGGTCACCGGGGAGCTGTTTTTT; CDR3: CASSPVQVTGELFF
J: TRBJ1-2; size: few; D: TRBD1; V: TRBV18; DNA: TGTGCCAGCTCGATCCGGGACAGGGAGGGAGGCTACACCTTC; CDR3: CASSIRDREGGYTF
J: TRBJ2-7; size: .; D: .; V: TRBV4-3; DNA: TGCGCCAGCAGCCATAACCTAGGCTACGAGCAGTACTTC; CDR3: CASSHNLGYEQYF
J: TRBJ1-4; size: .; D: .; V: TRBV4-3; DNA: TGCGCCAGCAGCCGAACCGGGTTCAGAGAAAAACTGTTTTTT; CDR3: CASSRTGFREKLFF
J: TRBJ2-3; size: .; D: .; V: TRBV4-3; DNA: TGCGCCAGCAGCCTCCTGGCGAGGGTAGTGGGAACAGATACGCAGTATTTT; CDR3: CASSLLARVVGTDTQYF
J: TRBJ1-1; size: .; D: TRBD1; V: TRBV5-5; DNA: TGTGCCAGCAGCAGGATGGGACAGGGAAAAATGAACACTGAAGCTTTCTTT; CDR3: CASSRMGQGKMNTEAFF